These 14 T cell receptor beta chains originate from one sample sequenced in a study of T-cell memory formation after mild COVID-19. Via MiXCR, TCRdb re-called the 5' RACE reads, giving one row per CDR3 protein. The sample has roughly 410,000 distinct CDR3 sequences; 20% to 30% are singletons. Sequencing used PBMCs or a T cell subset sorted from them (not recorded which). Receptor source: an adult woman who had mild COVID-19 (a few samples of this study predate the infection). Cell type and time point are not known.

Only a few counts were recorded for this clonotype. The V call is TRBV10-3, the J call TRBJ2-7, with TRBD2 matching over 7 bases. The junction had 0 bases not matched to a gene; V was cut back by 3 bases and J by 7 bases. This CDR3 spans 11 amino acids. From germline, CDR1 is ENHRY and CDR2 SYGVKD. This chain's CDR3 is CAISEAGEQYF. CDR3 DNA: TGTGCCATCAGTGAAGCGGGGGAGCAGTACTTC.

This CDR3 is CASSQGSGRNNEQFF. CDR3 nucleotides: TGTGCCAGCAGCCAAGGTAGCGGACGAAACAATGAGCAGTTCTTC. The V gene is TRBV3-1, the J gene TRBJ2-1, with D perhaps TRBD2 (6 bases). The V end was cut by 1 base, the J end by 5 bases, with 12 bases between. Per germline, CDR1 LGHDT and CDR2 YNNKEL (reference sequence). This CDR3 has 15 residues.

The chain joins TRBV27 to TRBJ1-6; D is unclear. Trimming pared 6 bases from V and 10 bases from J, leaving 13 bases between. Per the germline V gene, CDR1 is MNHEY and CDR2 is SMNVEV (reference sequence). CDR3 length equals 13 residues. The CDR3 nucleotides read TGTGCCAGCAGCCAGACTCCGGGCTCACCCCTCCACTTT. Translated, it gives CASSQTPGSPLHF.

The rearrangement uses TRBV5-1 and TRBJ2-3; the D is unclear. Per germline, CDR1 SGHRS and CDR2 YFSETQ. V lost 1 base to trimming and J lost 0 bases, with 9 bases between them. CDR3 length: 15 residues. The CDR3 here is CASSLQSPSTDTQYF. CDR3 in DNA: TGCGCCAGCAGCTTGCAGTCTCCTAGCACAGATACGCAGTATTTT.

The chain couples TRBV24-1 to TRBJ2-2, with 7 bases matching TRBD2. V shed 4 bases, J shed 5 bases, and the junction held 9 bases outside the gene matches. The CDR3 loop spans 16 amino acids. Per the germline V gene, CDR1 is KGHDR and CDR2 is SFDVKD. CDR3 sequence (DNA): TGTGCCACCAGTGACGCGCCGGGACTAACAACCGGGGAGCTGTTTTTT. The encoded protein is CATSDAPGLTTGELFF.

This clonotype was observed a few times. The V gene is TRBV11-2, the J gene TRBJ2-6; the match to TRBD1 covers 7 bases. The V segment lost 6 bases and the J segment 12 bases; nucleotides outside the gene matches: 5. CDR3 size: 12 residues. Germline CDR1 is SGHAT and CDR2 is FQNNGV. CDR3: CASSLNRGVLTF. Written as DNA, the CDR3 is TGTGCCAGCAGTCTAAACAGGGGCGTCCTGACTTTC.

Ten or more counts support this clonotype. J is TRBJ2-1 and V is TRBV6-6, with D unclear. Germline V lookup: CDR1 MNHNY, CDR2 SVGAGI (reference sequence). Deletions cut 6 bases from V and 5 bases from J, with 8 bases between. CDR3 size: 12 residues. In DNA, the CDR3 is TGTGCCAGCAGCTTACAGAACAATGAGCAGTTCTTC. Residues: CASSLQNNEQFF.

There are a few counts of this clonotype. This chain joins TRBV5-5 and TRBJ2-3, with D perhaps matching TRBD1 (5 bases). This CDR3 spans 12 amino acids. CDR1 is SGHKS, CDR2 YYEKEE, per germline (reference sequence). V lost 1 base and J lost 6, with 6 bases in between. The CDR3: CASSLWGDTQYF. The CDR3 DNA reads TGTGCCAGCAGCTTGTGGGGCGATACGCAGTATTTT.

The J gene is TRBJ1-1, the V gene TRBV7-2; the D gene is possibly TRBD1 (6 bases). The germline V gene has CDR1 SGHTA and CDR2 FQGNSA. This CDR3 contains 16 residues. V was pared by 0 bases and J by 1 base, with 12 bases between. The CDR3 spells CASSLANRASNTEAFF. DNA for the CDR3: TGTGCCAGCAGCTTAGCGAACAGGGCCTCGAACACTGAAGCTTTCTTT.

The chain recombines TRBV24-1 with TRBJ2-1; TRBD2 matches 13 bases. There are 16 residues in the CDR3. CDR1 and CDR2 (germline): KGHDR, SFDVKD. The V segment lost 7 bases and the J segment 1 base; nucleotides outside the gene matches: 3. CDR3 nucleotides: TGTGCCACCAGCACTAGCGGGAGGGTATCCTACAATGAGCAGTTCTTC. Its translation: CATSTSGRVSYNEQFF.

A few counts support this clonotype. The chain employs TRBV12-3 or TRBV12-4 and TRBJ2-7; TRBD2 is a possible D gene (7 bases). The CDR3 length is 14 residues. The V gene lost 7 bases and the J gene lost 0 bases, with 13 bases spanning the gap. CDR3 DNA sequence: TGTGCCAGCAATTTGGGAGGGGGCTCCTACGAGCAGTACTTC. Protein product: CASNLGGGSYEQYF.

In its sample, this clonotype was seen once. This may stem from a read error, because a much larger clone lies one nucleotide away. The genes are TRBV7-9 and TRBJ2-1; 11 nucleotides match TRBD2. The trim removed 5 bases at V and 12 bases at J, leaving 12 bases unmatched. Per the germline V gene, CDR1 is SEHNR and CDR2 is FQNEAQ (reference sequence). This CDR3 is 15 amino acids long. The CDR3 reads CASSLQDTSGRWQFF. CDR3 in DNA: TGTGCCAGCAGCCTCCAGGATACTAGCGGGAGATGGCAGTTCTTC.

V is TRBV7-9 and J is TRBJ1-2; no definite D call. CDR3 length: 13 amino acids. Germline V gene data show CDR1 as SEHNR and CDR2 as FQNEAQ (reference sequence). The V end was cut by 6 bases, the J end by 1 base, with 9 bases between. The CDR3 spells CASRENSNYGYTF. CDR3 sequence (DNA): TGTGCCAGCAGGGAGAACAGTAACTATGGCTACACCTTC. Variable domain in full (rest from reference TRBV7-9 and TRBJ1-2): DTGVSQNPRHKITKRGQNVTFRCDPISEHNRLYWYRQTLGQGPEFLTYFQNEAQLEKSRLLSDRFSAERPKGSFSTLEIQRTEQGDSAMYLCASRENSNYGYTFGSGTRLTVV.

The gene calls are TRBV7-8 and TRBJ2-1; D is unresolved. CDR1 and CDR2 from the germline V gene are SGHVS and FQNEAQ. The CDR3 runs 13 residues. With 1 base removed from V and 12 bases from J, the gap between germline ends came to 13 bases. DNA of the CDR3: TGTGCCAGCAGCTTAGGGGTTCACTTGGGGCAGTTCTTC. Translation: CASSLGVHLGQFF.